This T cell receptor (beta chain) came from a study of cytomegalovirus exposure and HLA in healthy donors. Study results and caveats: The authors enumerated some 160 TCR beta chains as linked to cytomegalovirus.

Data came from immunoSEQ multiplex PCR; TCRdb stores just in-frame clones and leaves some out. This sample has 200,000 to 250,000 clones, with under 95% found just once. Germline assignment: CDR1 SGHRS and CDR2 YFSETQ. With 0 bases removed from V and 7 bases from J, the gap between germline ends came to 17 bases. CDR3 length: 15 residues. In this sample, this clone turned up a few times. No antigen is known for it. The clonotype comes from a woman aged 18-30 years in good health and CMV-seronegative. The chain links TRBV5-1 to TRBJ2-7; TRBD1 is a possible D gene (5 bases). The material sequenced was PBMCs. The CDR3 coding sequence is TGCGCCAGCAGCTTGGAAAGGGGCAGGGTCGGGGAGCAGTACTTC. Its protein product is CASSLERGRVGEQYF.